This paragraph reports one T cell receptor beta chain. The antigen is unknown. The CDR3 length is 11 residues. Germline CDR1 and CDR2: DFQATT and SNEGSKA (reference sequence). Trimming left V 6 bases short and J 6 bases short, with 10 bases between. The sample originates from a study of OX40 agonist ivuxolimab in advanced cancers. Overall study: Patients were dosed with the agonistic anti-OX40 (CD134) antibody ivuxolimab. Ivuxolimab was administered intravenously to patients at 0.01 to 10 mg/kg every 2 weeks. Earlier anti-PD-1, anti-PD-L1 or anti-CTLA-4 therapy was permitted; 40% had received some. Study-level findings and limits: Blood T cells, both CD4+ and CD8+, expanded clonally by week 6 at 0.1 to 3.0 mg/kg.

Clones were read by immunoSEQ multiplex PCR, and TCRdb kept only the in-frame ones, dropping some. The profile shows about 61,000 clones, 92% of them singletons. The clonotype was recovered from an adult with an advanced solid tumor such as melanoma, head and neck, liver or kidney cancer. The sequenced sample was CD4+ or CD8+ T cells sorted from blood, obtained in a trial of the OX40 agonist ivuxolimab. The chain is built from TRBV20-1 and TRBJ2-3, with D possibly being TRBD1 (6 bases). Here the CDR3 reads CSAQTGDTQYF. The CDR3 region has the DNA TGCAGTGCCCAAACAGGGGATACGCAGTATTTT.